The 23 T cell receptor beta chains below come from one sample, sequenced in a study of CD8+ T cells in alopecia areata. RNA extraction and reverse transcription yielded cDNA as sequencing template. Profiling relied on immunoSEQ multiplex PCR, and the TCRdb table lists in-frame clones only, not all of them. The sample lists some 30,000 clones, approximately 65% occurring once. Sequences were obtained from NKG2D-high CD8+ T cells sorted from blood. The receptors were gathered from a human donor with alopecia areata.

This clone has just one count. The chain uses TRBV27 and TRBJ2-7, with 9 positions matching TRBD2. The ends lost 5 bases at V and 4 bases at J; junction bases unmatched: 3. The CDR3 length is 13 residues. The germline gives CDR1 MNHEY, CDR2 SMNVEV (reference sequence). The CDR3 bases are TGTGCCAGCAGTCCGGGACTAGCTTACGAGCAGTACTTC. Residues: CASSPGLAYEQYF.

This chain's CDR3 is CASSMLRYGYTF. CDR3 DNA: TGTGCCAGTAGTATGTTGCGCTATGGCTACACCTTC. This chain joins TRBV19 and TRBJ1-2, with D hard to call. With 3 bases removed from V and 4 bases from J, the gap between germline ends came to 6 bases. Germline V CDR1 and CDR2: LNHDA, SQIVND (reference sequence). The CDR3 runs 12 residues.

This clone was found a few times. J is TRBJ1-1 and V is TRBV28; 8 bases line up with TRBD1. The CDR3 runs to 13 residues. CDR1 is MDHEN and CDR2 is SYDVKM in the germline V gene. V shed 7 bases, J shed 7 bases, and the junction held 8 bases outside the gene matches. The CDR3 DNA reads TGTGCCAGCATTACAGGACAGGGCAATGAAGCTTTCTTT. This encodes CASITGQGNEAFF.

CDR3 DNA: TGCGCCAGCAGCTTGACAGGGGAGTTCCACGAGCAGTACTTC. It encodes CASSLTGEFHEQYF. V gene TRBV5-1 combines with J gene TRBJ2-7; 7 bases are shared with TRBD1. Germline lookup yields CDR1 SGHRS and CDR2 YFSETQ. CDR3 size: 14 residues. V shed 1 base, J shed 5 bases, and the junction held 6 bases outside the gene matches.

The chain is built from TRBV13 and TRBJ2-2; 7 nucleotides align to TRBD2. The CDR3 has 15 residues. V gave up 5 bases and J gave up 1 base; unmatched junction bases: 4. The germline V gene encodes CDR1 PRHDT and CDR2 FYEKMQ (reference sequence). CDR3 bases: TGTGCCAGCAGCCAGACGGGGGGGAACACCGGGGAGCTGTTTTTT. Translating it yields CASSQTGGNTGELFF.

This rearrangement joins TRBV2 to TRBJ2-1; 7 bases agree with TRBD1. Germline loops: CDR1 SNHLY, CDR2 FYNNEI. This CDR3 has 18 residues. Trimming took 3 bases from V and 4 from J; bases not matched to a gene: 15. This CDR3 reads CASSDERGDSKTYNEQFF. For the CDR3, the DNA is TGTGCCAGCAGTGATGAACGAGGGGACAGTAAAACTTACAATGAGCAGTTCTTC. The full variable domain, completed using reference TRBV2 and TRBJ2-1, is EPEVTQTPSHQVTQMGQEVILRCVPISNHLYFYWYRQILGQKVEFLVSFYNNEISEKSEIFDDQFSVERPDGSNFTLKIRSTKLEDSAMYFCASSDERGDSKTYNEQFFGPGTRLTVL.

V usage is TRBV6-5 and J usage is TRBJ2-1; 11 bases fit TRBD2. This CDR3 region has 14 residues. CDR1 is MNHEY and CDR2 is SVGAGI in the germline V gene. Trimming cost V 6 bases and J 7 bases; bases outside gene matches: 5. The CDR3: CASSPRTSGNEQFF. CDR3 DNA: TGTGCCAGCAGCCCCCGGACTAGCGGGAATGAGCAGTTCTTC.

The genes are TRBV28 and TRBJ1-5; D is possibly TRBD1 (5 bases). The CDR3 totals 15 residues. V lost 5 bases and J lost 4, with 15 bases in between. Germline V lookup: CDR1 MDHEN, CDR2 SYDVKM. For the CDR3, the DNA is TGTGCCAGCAGTCCCTCTGGGGGAGGTAATCAGCCCCAGCATTTT. Translating gives CASSPSGGGNQPQHF.

In this sample, this clone turned up a few times. The chain combines TRBV5-1 with TRBJ2-3, with 14 nucleotides matching TRBD2. V lost 3 bases to trimming and J lost 6 bases; unmatched junction nucleotides: 6. Germline CDR1 and CDR2: SGHRS and YFSETQ. The CDR3 is 16 amino acids. CDR3 bases: TGCGCCAGCAGCTCCTTGGGACTAGCGGGGGAGGATACGCAGTATTTT. Its translation: CASSSLGLAGEDTQYF.

The chain uses TRBV4-3 and TRBJ2-1; a possible D gene is TRBD2 (6 bases). Trimming took off 1 base at V and 6 bases at J, with 13 bases between the two ends. Germline lookup yields CDR1 LGHNA and CDR2 YSLEER. CDR3 length: 15 amino acids. The DNA for the CDR3 is TGCGCCAGCAGCCAAGGGGCCGGAGGGACCAATGAGCAGTTCTTC. Amino acids: CASSQGAGGTNEQFF.

V is TRBV4-2 and J is TRBJ2-7; 7 bases map to TRBD1. V lost 3 bases, J lost 4 bases, and 6 bases stayed unmatched. The CDR3 is made up of 14 amino acids. CDR1 LGHNA and CDR2 YNFKEQ come from the germline V gene. The chain's CDR3 is CASSQTGWEYEQYF. In nucleotides, the CDR3 is TGTGCCAGCAGCCAGACAGGGTGGGAGTACGAGCAGTACTTC.

The chain links TRBV2 to TRBJ2-7; D is perhaps TRBD1 (5 bases). The CDR3 contains 13 residues. The V end was cut by 9 bases, the J end by 0 bases, with 12 bases between. CDR1 is SNHLY and CDR2 is FYNNEI in the germline V gene. The CDR3 reads CARTAISSYEQYF. CDR3 coding DNA: TGTGCCAGGACAGCTATCAGCTCCTACGAGCAGTACTTC. The full variable domain, with the rest looked up from reference TRBV2 and TRBJ2-7, is EPEVTQTPSHQVTQMGQEVILRCVPISNHLYFYWYRQILGQKVEFLVSFYNNEISEKSEIFDDQFSVERPDGSNFTLKIRSTKLEDSAMYFCARTAISSYEQYFGPGTRLTVT.

This sequence joins TRBV5-1 and TRBJ1-4; 10 positions agree with TRBD1. Looked up from germline, CDR1 is SGHRS and CDR2 is YFSETQ. There are 15 residues in the CDR3. With V trimmed by 3 bases and J by 7 bases, 6 bases remained unmatched. In DNA form, the CDR3 reads TGCGCCAGCAGCTCTCGGGACAGGGGACGTGAAAAACTGTTTTTT. Protein product: CASSSRDRGREKLFF.

The chain recombines TRBV15 with TRBJ2-2; a weak D match, TRBD1 (5 bases). This CDR3 region has 16 residues. Germline-derived CDR1 and CDR2 are LNHNV and YYDKDF (reference sequence). The V gene lost 5 bases and the J gene lost 0 bases, with 13 bases spanning the gap. The CDR3 protein is CATSDSDLTNTGELFF. The DNA of the CDR3 is TGTGCCACCAGCGACAGCGACCTTACGAACACCGGGGAGCTGTTTTTT.

This clone was picked up a small number of times. This rearrangement joins TRBV5-1 to TRBJ2-1; D might be TRBD2 (5 bases). The CDR3 loop spans 15 amino acids. Germline CDR1 reads SGHRS; CDR2 reads YFSETQ. V gave up 0 bases and J gave up 0 bases, with 7 bases separating them. The CDR3 DNA is TGCGCCAGCAGCTTGGCGGGGTACTCCTACAATGAGCAGTTCTTC. Translation gives CASSLAGYSYNEQFF.

The rearrangement joins TRBV30 to TRBJ2-7, with D perhaps matching TRBD1 (6 bases). The V end was cut by 7 bases, the J end by 5 bases, with 18 bases between. Germline lookup yields CDR1 GTSNPN and CDR2 SVGIG (reference sequence). The CDR3 consists of 13 residues. CDR3: CAFTGMEYDEQYF. The CDR3 DNA is TGTGCCTTCACAGGGATGGAGTATGACGAGCAGTACTTC.

The rearrangement links TRBV4-3 to TRBJ1-1; TRBD1 is a possible D gene (5 bases). The CDR3 consists of 17 residues. V shed 0 bases and J shed 7 bases, with 21 bases lying between them. Germline-derived CDR1 and CDR2 are LGHNA and YSLEER. The CDR3 sequence is CASSQDRGEKRGGEAFF. The DNA for the CDR3 is TGCGCCAGCAGCCAAGATCGTGGGGAGAAGAGGGGTGGTGAAGCTTTCTTT.

The CDR3 DNA sequence: TGCAGCGTGGGGCGGAACACTGAAGCTTTCTTT. It specifies CSVGRNTEAFF. The chain uses TRBV29-1 and TRBJ1-1, with a possible D match to TRBD1 (5 bases). The V and J ends lost 6 bases and 1 base respectively, with 6 bases between them. Per germline, CDR1 SQVTM and CDR2 ANQGSEA. The CDR3 runs 11 residues.

The CDR3 region is CASSAGERTEAFF. DNA for the CDR3: TGTGCCAGCAGTGCAGGAGAGAGGACTGAAGCTTTCTTT. The chain links TRBV6-4 to TRBJ1-1; no clear D gene. The CDR3 is made up of 13 amino acids. Germline values: CDR1 MRHNA, CDR2 SNTAGT. V was cut by 4 bases and J by 5 bases, with 11 bases left in between.

The chain carries TRBV7-2 and TRBJ2-3, with a weak D call TRBD2 (6 bases). V was clipped by 0 bases and J by 0 bases, with 7 bases between them. The CDR3 contains 15 residues. CDR1 and CDR2 (germline): SGHTA, FQGNSA. CDR3 DNA sequence: TGTGCCAGCAGCTTAGCCGGGGGAAGCACAGATACGCAGTATTTT. This sequence encodes CASSLAGGSTDTQYF.

The V call is TRBV27, the J call TRBJ1-5, with a tentative D call TRBD1 (5 bases). Trimming took off 1 base at V and 7 bases at J, with 11 bases between the two ends. This CDR3 has 14 amino acids. Per germline, CDR1 MNHEY and CDR2 SMNVEV (reference sequence). For the CDR3, the DNA is TGTGCCAGCAGTTTATTCGCAGGGCGGCAGCCCCAGCATTTT. Its translation: CASSLFAGRQPQHF.

This chain links TRBV7-8 with TRBJ2-3; 12 bases are shared with TRBD1. The germline gives CDR1 SGHVS, CDR2 FQNEAQ. V was clipped by 5 bases and J by 7 bases; unmatched bases: 7. The length of the CDR3 is 15 residues. The CDR3 DNA reads TGTGCCAGCAGCGTGGGACAGGGGGCGCGAAATACGCAGTATTTT. This gives the protein CASSVGQGARNTQYF.

The V and J genes are TRBV7-2 and TRBJ2-7; D gene unclear. The CDR3 contains 14 residues. Trimming removed 0 bases from V and 2 bases from J, with 8 bases in between. The germline V gene has CDR1 SGHTA and CDR2 FQGNSA. This chain's CDR3 is CASSLAPQAYEQYF. The CDR3 DNA reads as TGTGCCAGCAGCTTAGCCCCCCAAGCCTACGAGCAGTACTTC.